These 13 T cell receptor beta chains share one sample of origin, sequenced in a study of CD4 T cells in relation to SARS-CoV-2 and coronaviruses. These receptors' antigens are unknown. TCRdb's table, derived via immunoSEQ multiplex PCR, lists solely in-frame clones and lacks some. This repertoire shows about 24,000 clones, more than 60% found once; its top ten account for less than 20%. Before the COVID-19 pandemic, during about 2011-2019, CD4+ T cells were taken from unexposed donors. The cells were cultured for approximately ten days before CD4+ T cells were isolated. Sequencing used CD4+ T cells from PBMCs, cultured in vitro. These receptors came from a human donor in good health.

This chain links TRBV5-6 with TRBJ1-4; D perhaps matches TRBD1 (6 bases). Trimming removed 4 bases from V and 1 base from J, with 14 bases in between. The CDR3 extends over 16 amino acids. The V gene's germline CDR1 is SGHDT and CDR2 YYEEEE. The CDR3 nucleotides are TGTGCCAGCAGCCCTAGGGGGGTTGGAACTAATGAAAAACTGTTTTTT. As protein: CASSPRGVGTNEKLFF.

V is TRBV5-1 and J is TRBJ2-1; 8 nucleotides match TRBD1. V trimming: 4 bases; J trimming: 6 bases; junction bases outside the gene matches: 9. Germline V gene lookup returns CDR1 SGHRS and CDR2 YFSETQ. The CDR3 is 15 amino acids. Here the CDR3 reads CASSQGASWSNEQFF. CDR3 nucleotides: TGCGCCAGCAGCCAGGGGGCCTCCTGGAGCAATGAGCAGTTCTTC.

CDR3 sequence (DNA): TGTGCCACCAGCAGAGATATTGAGACCCAGTACTTC. It specifies CATSRDIETQYF. The V call is TRBV15, the J call TRBJ2-5; D is undetermined. The CDR3 totals 12 residues. The V gene's germline CDR1 is LNHNV and CDR2 YYDKDF (reference sequence). The V and J ends lost 0 bases and 5 bases respectively, with 4 bases between them.

This clone was seen once. This chain links TRBV4-1 with TRBJ2-4; TRBD2 agrees at 11 bases. This CDR3 has 18 residues. V gave up 5 bases and J gave up 0 bases; unmatched junction bases: 9. Germline V gives CDR1 MGHRA, CDR2 YSYEKL. The CDR3 coding sequence is TGCGCCAGCAGCAACGGACTAGCGGGCGGGGGAGCCAAAAACATTCAGTACTTC. Translating it yields CASSNGLAGGGAKNIQYF.

V and J are TRBV5-1 and TRBJ2-3; D gene ambiguous. From germline, CDR1 is SGHRS and CDR2 YFSETQ. The CDR3 runs 12 residues. The germline V and J ends were trimmed by 0 bases and 6 bases, with 5 bases remaining between them. This CDR3 is CASSLDGDTQYF. The CDR3 DNA reads TGCGCCAGCAGCTTGGATGGCGATACGCAGTATTTT.

The chain combines TRBV19 with TRBJ2-7; D perhaps matches TRBD1 (5 bases). V was shortened by 3 bases and J by 2 bases, with 8 bases between the two germline ends. The CDR3 totals 13 residues. Germline lookup yields CDR1 LNHDA and CDR2 SQIVND (reference sequence). The CDR3 coding sequence is TGTGCCAGTAGTATGACAGCAACCTACGAGCAGTACTTC. Its translation is CASSMTATYEQYF.

This chain uses TRBV3-1 (or the pseudogene TRBV3-2) with TRBJ2-1; 8 bases align to TRBD1. From germline, CDR1 is LGHDT and CDR2 YNNKEL (reference sequence). The CDR3 spans 18 residues. Unmatched junction bases numbered 11, after V lost 4 bases and J lost 0 bases. CDR3 nucleotide sequence: TGTGCCAGCAGCCGCCAGGGGGCAGGTATGGGCTCCTACAATGAGCAGTTCTTC. Translated, it gives CASSRQGAGMGSYNEQFF.

V and J are TRBV24-1 and TRBJ2-2; 9 nucleotides line up with TRBD2. Trimming cost V 2 bases and J 7 bases; bases outside gene matches: 7. From germline, CDR1 is KGHDR and CDR2 SFDVKD. The CDR3 is made up of 16 amino acids. CDR3 sequence reads: CATSDSLAGVRGELFF. The CDR3 nucleotides are TGTGCCACCAGTGATTCGTTAGCGGGAGTACGCGGGGAGCTGTTTTTT.

The V gene is TRBV24-1, the J gene TRBJ1-5, with 9 bases that match TRBD1. Unmatched junction bases numbered 5, after V lost 4 bases and J lost 5 bases. CDR3 length: 15 residues. Germline lookup yields CDR1 KGHDR and CDR2 SFDVKD. CDR3: CATSDTTGGDQPQHF. CDR3 sequence (DNA): TGTGCCACCAGTGACACAACAGGGGGCGATCAGCCCCAGCATTTT.

The J gene is TRBJ2-7, the V gene TRBV30, with D unresolved. The CDR3 sequence is 12 residues long. The V end lost 5 bases, the J end lost 0 bases, and 8 bases lay between the germline ends. CDR1 and CDR2 from the germline V gene are GTSNPN and SVGIG (reference sequence). For the CDR3, the DNA is TGTGCCTGGCGCTGGAGCTCCTACGAGCAGTACTTC. It specifies CAWRWSSYEQYF. Using reference TRBV30 and TRBJ2-7 for the parts outside the CDR3, the full variable domain is SQTIHQWPATLVQPVGSPLSLECTVEGTSNPNLYWYRQAAGRGLQLLFYSVGIGQISSEVPQNLSASRPQDRQFILSSKKLLLSDSGFYLCAWRWSSYEQYFGPGTRLTVT.

The chain links TRBV3-1 (or the pseudogene TRBV3-2) to TRBJ2-2, with D uncertain. The V and J ends lost 4 bases and 6 bases respectively, with 6 bases between them. Germline V gives CDR1 LGHDT, CDR2 YNNKEL (reference sequence). This CDR3 contains 12 residues. The CDR3 bases are TGTGCCAGCAGCCGCATCCCCGGGGAGCTGTTTTTT. Its protein is CASSRIPGELFF.

The chain is built from TRBV20-1 and TRBJ2-7; D call uncertain. Trimming removed 1 base at V and 3 bases at J, with 4 bases between. CDR3 length: 11 residues. Germline values: CDR1 DFQATT, CDR2 SNEGSKA (reference sequence). Here the CDR3 reads CSARARYEQYF. The CDR3 DNA reads TGCAGTGCTAGAGCCCGCTACGAGCAGTACTTC.

The chain couples TRBV10-3 to TRBJ2-1, with D possibly matching TRBD2 (6 bases). CDR1 is ENHRY, CDR2 SYGVKD, per germline. Trimming removed 1 base at V and 7 bases at J, with 17 bases between. CDR3 length: 16 amino acids. The CDR3 DNA reads TGTGCCATCAGTGAGTTTGAGGGAGGTCGTTATAATGAGCAGTTCTTC. This sequence encodes CAISEFEGGRYNEQFF.